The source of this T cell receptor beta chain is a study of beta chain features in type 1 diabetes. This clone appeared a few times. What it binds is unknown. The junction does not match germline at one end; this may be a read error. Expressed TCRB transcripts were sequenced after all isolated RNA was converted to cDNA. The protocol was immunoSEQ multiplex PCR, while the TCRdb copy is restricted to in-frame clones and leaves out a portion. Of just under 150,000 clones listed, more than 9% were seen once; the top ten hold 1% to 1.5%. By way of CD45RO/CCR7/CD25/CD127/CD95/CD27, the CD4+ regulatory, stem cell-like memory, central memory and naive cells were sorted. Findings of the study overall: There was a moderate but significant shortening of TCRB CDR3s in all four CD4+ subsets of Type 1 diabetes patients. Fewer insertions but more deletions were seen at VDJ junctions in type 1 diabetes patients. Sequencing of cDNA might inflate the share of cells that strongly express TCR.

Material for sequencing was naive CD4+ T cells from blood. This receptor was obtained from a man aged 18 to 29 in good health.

The CDR3 coding sequence is TGCGCCAGCAGCCAAGATGGAGCGGCTCGCGACTTC. Translation: CASSQDGAARDF. J is TRBJ2-7 and V is TRBV4-1; weak D call: TRBD2 (5 bases). Germline lookup yields CDR1 MGHRA and CDR2 YSYEKL. The CDR3 is made up of 12 amino acids.